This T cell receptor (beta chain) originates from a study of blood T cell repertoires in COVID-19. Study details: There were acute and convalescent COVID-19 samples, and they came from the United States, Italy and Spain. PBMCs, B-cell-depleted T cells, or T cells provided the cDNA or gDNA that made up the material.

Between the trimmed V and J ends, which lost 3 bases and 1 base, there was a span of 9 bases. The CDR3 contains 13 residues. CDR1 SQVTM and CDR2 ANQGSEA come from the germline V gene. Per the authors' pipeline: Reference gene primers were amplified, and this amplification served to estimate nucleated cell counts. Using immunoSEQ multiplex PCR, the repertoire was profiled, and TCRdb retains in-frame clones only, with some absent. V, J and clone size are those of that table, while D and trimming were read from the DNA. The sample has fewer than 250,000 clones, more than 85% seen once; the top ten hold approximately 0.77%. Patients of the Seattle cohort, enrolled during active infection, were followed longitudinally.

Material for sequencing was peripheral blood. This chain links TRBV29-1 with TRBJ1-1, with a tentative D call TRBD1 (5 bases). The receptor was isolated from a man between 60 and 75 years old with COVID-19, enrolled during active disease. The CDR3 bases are TGCAGCGTTGAGTGGACATCGAACACTGAAGCTTTCTTT. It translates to CSVEWTSNTEAFF.